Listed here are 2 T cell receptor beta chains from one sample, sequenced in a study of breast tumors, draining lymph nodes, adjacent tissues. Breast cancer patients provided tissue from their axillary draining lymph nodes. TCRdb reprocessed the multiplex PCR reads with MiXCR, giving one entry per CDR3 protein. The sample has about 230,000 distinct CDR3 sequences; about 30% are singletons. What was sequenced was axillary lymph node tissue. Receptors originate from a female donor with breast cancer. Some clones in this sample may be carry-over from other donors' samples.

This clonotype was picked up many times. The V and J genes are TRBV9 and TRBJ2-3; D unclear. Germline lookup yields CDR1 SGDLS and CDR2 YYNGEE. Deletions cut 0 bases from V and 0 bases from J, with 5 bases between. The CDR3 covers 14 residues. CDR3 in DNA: TGTGCCAGCAGCGTAGACGCTAGCACAGATACGCAGTATTTT. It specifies CASSVDASTDTQYF.

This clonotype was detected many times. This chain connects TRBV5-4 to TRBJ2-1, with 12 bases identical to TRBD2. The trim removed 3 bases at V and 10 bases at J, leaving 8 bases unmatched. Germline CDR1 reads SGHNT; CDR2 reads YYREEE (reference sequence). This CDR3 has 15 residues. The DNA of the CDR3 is TGTGCCAGCAGCTCAAGACTAGCGGGAGTGGGGGAGCAGTTCTTC. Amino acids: CASSSRLAGVGEQFF.